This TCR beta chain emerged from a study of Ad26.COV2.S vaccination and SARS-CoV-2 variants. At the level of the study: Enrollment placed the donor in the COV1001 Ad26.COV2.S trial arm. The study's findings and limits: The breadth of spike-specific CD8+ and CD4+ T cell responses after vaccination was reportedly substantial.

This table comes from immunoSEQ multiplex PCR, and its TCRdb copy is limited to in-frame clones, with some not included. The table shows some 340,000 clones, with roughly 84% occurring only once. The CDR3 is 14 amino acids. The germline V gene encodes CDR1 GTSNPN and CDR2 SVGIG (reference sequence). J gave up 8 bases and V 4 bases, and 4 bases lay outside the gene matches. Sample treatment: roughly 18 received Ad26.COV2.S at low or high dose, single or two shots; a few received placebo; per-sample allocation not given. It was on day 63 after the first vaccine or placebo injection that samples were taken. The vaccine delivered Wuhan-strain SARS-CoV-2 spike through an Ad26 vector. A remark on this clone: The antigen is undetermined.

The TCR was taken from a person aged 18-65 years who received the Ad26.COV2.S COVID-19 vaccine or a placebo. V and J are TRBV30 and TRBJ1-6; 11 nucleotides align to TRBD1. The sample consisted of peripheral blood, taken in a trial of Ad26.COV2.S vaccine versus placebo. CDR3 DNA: TGTGCCTGGATTCCGGGACAGGGGGATTCACCCCTCCACTTT. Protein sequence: CAWIPGQGDSPLHF.